This TCR beta chain came from a study of shared clonotypes between healthy human individuals. Germline V gives CDR1 SGHTA, CDR2 FQGNSA. CDR3 length: 14 residues. After removal of 4 bases from V and 9 bases from J, the junction contained 3 bases not matched to a gene. Genomic DNA per cell subset filled all wells of several immunoSEQ plates. Clones were sequenced by immunoSEQ multiplex PCR, and TCRdb holds only the in-frame ones, with some missing. The sample comprises fewer than 400,000 clones, around two thirds of which are singletons, and 10% rests with the top ten. Study-wide results and limits: An anticipated effect of sequencing depth on clonotype sharing among donors was recognized. Larger estimated richness was generally recorded for naive subsets relative to memory subsets.

In this sample, this clone turned up once. Its antigen is unidentified. The receptor comes from a man aged 30 to 45 in good health. Sequences were obtained from memory CD4+ T cells sorted from blood. As to subset: CD45RA-negative fraction. The chain is built from TRBV7-2 and TRBJ2-1, with TRBD2 matching 13 bases. The CDR3 spells CASSSGTSGIEQFF. CDR3 DNA: TGTGCCAGCAGCTCGGGGACTAGCGGGATTGAGCAGTTCTTC.